Listed below are T cell receptor beta chains from one sample, sequenced in a study of T-cell memory formation after mild COVID-19. One entry per CDR3 protein results from TCRdb running MiXCR on the 5' RACE reads. The table shows approximately 260,000 distinct CDR3 sequences, with around 15% occurring only once. Sequenced sample: PBMCs or a T cell subset sorted from them (not recorded which). The receptors were sampled from a young man who had mild COVID-19 (a few samples of this study predate the infection). Cell type and time point are not known. Both conserved end residues are part of each CDR3. The order of the fields is V gene, CDR3 length, clone size, D gene, J gene, CDR3 DNA, CDR3 protein. D genes are given only for firm matches. Expanded clones get a size class; other rows say once, few or many, or leave the size out.

V gene: TRBV7-8
CDR3 length: 12
clone size: .
D gene: .
J gene: TRBJ1-2
CDR3 DNA: TGTGCCAGCAGCTCCTTGGGGTATGGCTACACCTTC
CDR3 protein: CASSSLGYGYTF

V gene: TRBV6-7
CDR3 length: 13
clone size: few
D gene: TRBD1
J gene: TRBJ2-7
CDR3 DNA: TGTGCCAGCAGTTGGGACAGCTCCTACGAGCAGTACTTC
CDR3 protein: CASSWDSSYEQYF

V gene: TRBV28
CDR3 length: 14
clone size: few
D gene: .
J gene: TRBJ2-5
CDR3 DNA: TGTGCCAGCAGCGAGGGACAAACGCAAGAGACCCAGTACTTC
CDR3 protein: CASSEGQTQETQYF

V gene: TRBV5-1
CDR3 length: 13
clone size: .
D gene: .
J gene: TRBJ1-2
CDR3 DNA: TGCGCCAGCAGCTTCAATCCCCCCGCTGGCTACACCTTC
CDR3 protein: CASSFNPPAGYTF

V gene: TRBV10-3
CDR3 length: 16
clone size: .
D gene: .
J gene: TRBJ2-3
CDR3 DNA: TGTGCCATCAGTGAGCTGGGTCAGCTCGAGTCAGATACGCAGTATTTT
CDR3 protein: CAISELGQLESDTQYF

V gene: TRBV9
CDR3 length: 13
clone size: .
D gene: .
J gene: TRBJ2-2
CDR3 DNA: TGTGCCAGCAGCGGACATAAGACCGGGGAGCTGTTTTTT
CDR3 protein: CASSGHKTGELFF

V gene: TRBV7-8
CDR3 length: 12
clone size: few
D gene: .
J gene: TRBJ2-1
CDR3 DNA: TGTGCCAGCAGCTCCACGGGGTTGGGGCAGTTCTTC
CDR3 protein: CASSSTGLGQFF

V gene: TRBV7-9
CDR3 length: 13
clone size: .
D gene: .
J gene: TRBJ2-7
CDR3 DNA: TGTGCCAGCACCGACTGGCAGTCCTACGAGCAGTACTTC
CDR3 protein: CASTDWQSYEQYF

V gene: TRBV20-1
CDR3 length: 14
clone size: few
D gene: .
J gene: TRBJ2-3
CDR3 DNA: TGCAGTGCTAGGTCCGGACTAAGGGCGGATACGCAGTATTTT
CDR3 protein: CSARSGLRADTQYF

V gene: TRBV7-2
CDR3 length: 15
clone size: many
D gene: .
J gene: TRBJ1-2
CDR3 DNA: TGTGCCAGCAGCTTAGTACCGGGGTTGAACTATGGCTACACCTTC
CDR3 protein: CASSLVPGLNYGYTF

V gene: TRBV7-2
CDR3 length: 17
clone size: .
D gene: .
J gene: TRBJ1-6
CDR3 DNA: TGTGCCAGCAGCAGTAAGGGATTACCCTTCGCAAATTCACCCCTCCACTTT
CDR3 protein: CASSSKGLPFANSPLHF

V gene: TRBV9
CDR3 length: 15
clone size: .
D gene: TRBD1
J gene: TRBJ1-2
CDR3 DNA: TGTGCCAGCAGCGCTCCAGACAGGGGCGCCGGGGGCTACACCTTC
CDR3 protein: CASSAPDRGAGGYTF

V gene: TRBV20-1
CDR3 length: 12
clone size: .
D gene: .
J gene: TRBJ2-1
CDR3 DNA: TGCAGTACCTCGAGCTCCTACAATGAGCAGTTCTTC
CDR3 protein: CSTSSSYNEQFF

V gene: TRBV7-2
CDR3 length: 15
clone size: .
D gene: .
J gene: TRBJ1-2
CDR3 DNA: TGTGCCAGCAGCCCTGAGACAGGAAATTACTATGGCTACACCTTC
CDR3 protein: CASSPETGNYYGYTF

V gene: TRBV9
CDR3 length: 16
clone size: .
D gene: .
J gene: TRBJ1-3
CDR3 DNA: TGTGCCAGCAGCGTAGGAGGGGAAGGAGTCGGAAACACCATATATTTT
CDR3 protein: CASSVGGEGVGNTIYF

V gene: TRBV20-1
CDR3 length: 15
clone size: .
D gene: TRBD2
J gene: TRBJ2-1
CDR3 DNA: TGCAGTGCTAGAGACCCACGGGGGGCCTACAATGAGCAGTTCTTC
CDR3 protein: CSARDPRGAYNEQFF

V gene: TRBV6-2/TRBV6-3
CDR3 length: 14
clone size: few
D gene: .
J gene: TRBJ2-1
CDR3 DNA: TGTGCCAGCAGCCGTGGGGCGTGGAACAATGAGCAGTTCTTC
CDR3 protein: CASSRGAWNNEQFF

V gene: TRBV5-1
CDR3 length: 15
clone size: many
D gene: TRBD2
J gene: TRBJ2-3
CDR3 DNA: TGCGCCAGCAGCTTGGATAGCGGGGACACAGATACGCAGTATTTT
CDR3 protein: CASSLDSGDTDTQYF

V gene: TRBV9
CDR3 length: 15
clone size: .
D gene: TRBD2
J gene: TRBJ2-3
CDR3 DNA: TGTGCCAGCAGCGTAGCTAGCGGGGGCACAGATACGCAGTATTTT
CDR3 protein: CASSVASGGTDTQYF

V gene: TRBV7-8
CDR3 length: 16
clone size: .
D gene: .
J gene: TRBJ1-1
CDR3 DNA: TGTGCCAGCAGCCACAGAGGGGGGCTGGGGAACACTGAAGCTTTCTTT
CDR3 protein: CASSHRGGLGNTEAFF

V gene: TRBV4-3
CDR3 length: 15
clone size: .
D gene: .
J gene: TRBJ1-4
CDR3 DNA: TGCGCCAGCAGCGCCAACAGCGCAACTAATGAAAAACTGTTTTTT
CDR3 protein: CASSANSATNEKLFF

V gene: TRBV7-2
CDR3 length: 16
clone size: .
D gene: .
J gene: TRBJ1-5
CDR3 DNA: TGTGCCAGCAGCCGGACGGGGGGCTTCGGCAATCAGCCCCAGCATTTT
CDR3 protein: CASSRTGGFGNQPQHF

V gene: TRBV20-1
CDR3 length: 13
clone size: few
D gene: .
J gene: TRBJ2-3
CDR3 DNA: TGCAGTGCTAGTCAGCAGGACACAGATACGCAGTATTTT
CDR3 protein: CSASQQDTDTQYF

V gene: TRBV20-1
CDR3 length: 14
clone size: .
D gene: TRBD2
J gene: TRBJ2-5
CDR3 DNA: TGCAGTGCCCCCATGGGGGGGAATCAAGAGACCCAGTACTTC
CDR3 protein: CSAPMGGNQETQYF

V gene: TRBV7-2
CDR3 length: 20
clone size: .
D gene: TRBD2
J gene: TRBJ2-3
CDR3 DNA: TGTGCCAGCAGCGGACCCCAGACCGGGACTAGCGGGGGGACCACAGATACGCAGTATTTT
CDR3 protein: CASSGPQTGTSGGTTDTQYF

V gene: TRBV24-1
CDR3 length: 12
clone size: few
D gene: .
J gene: TRBJ1-2
CDR3 DNA: TGTGCCACCAGTGATGCTCACTATGGCTACACCTTC
CDR3 protein: CATSDAHYGYTF

V gene: TRBV7-2
CDR3 length: 12
clone size: .
D gene: .
J gene: TRBJ2-7
CDR3 DNA: TGTGCCAGCGTAGGAGAGTGGCTGGAGCAGTACTTC
CDR3 protein: CASVGEWLEQYF

V gene: TRBV28
CDR3 length: 12
clone size: few
D gene: .
J gene: TRBJ1-1
CDR3 DNA: TGTGCCAGCAGTTTAAGTCGGGACGAAGCTTTCTTT
CDR3 protein: CASSLSRDEAFF

V gene: TRBV6-2/TRBV6-3
CDR3 length: 15
clone size: few
D gene: TRBD1
J gene: TRBJ2-1
CDR3 DNA: TGTGCCAGCACCCATCGATTGACAGGGCGGGATGAGCAGTTCTTC
CDR3 protein: CASTHRLTGRDEQFF

V gene: TRBV11-2
CDR3 length: 16
clone size: .
D gene: TRBD2
J gene: TRBJ2-3
CDR3 DNA: TGTGCCAGCAGCTCTTTAGCGGGGCGGGGGCCAGATACGCAGTATTTT
CDR3 protein: CASSSLAGRGPDTQYF

V gene: TRBV19
CDR3 length: 14
clone size: .
D gene: .
J gene: TRBJ1-2
CDR3 DNA: TGTGCCAGTAGTTCTGTAACAGATTTCTATGGCTACACCTTC
CDR3 protein: CASSSVTDFYGYTF

V gene: TRBV4-3
CDR3 length: 15
clone size: few
D gene: TRBD1
J gene: TRBJ1-2
CDR3 DNA: TGCGCCAGCAGCCAAGACAGGGACAGGGCCTATGGCTACACCTTC
CDR3 protein: CASSQDRDRAYGYTF

V gene: TRBV28
CDR3 length: 12
clone size: .
D gene: TRBD1
J gene: TRBJ1-1
CDR3 DNA: TGTGCCACTACCCGTCAGGGGGCAGAAGCTTTCTTT
CDR3 protein: CATTRQGAEAFF

V gene: TRBV6-5
CDR3 length: 17
clone size: many
D gene: TRBD1
J gene: TRBJ2-7
CDR3 DNA: TGTGCCAGCAGCTACTACGCTCCAACAGGGGGCTCCTACGAGCAGTACTTC
CDR3 protein: CASSYYAPTGGSYEQYF

V gene: TRBV7-9
CDR3 length: 15
clone size: few
D gene: TRBD1
J gene: TRBJ2-1
CDR3 DNA: TGTGCCAGCAGCCGGGGACAGGGAGAGTACAATGAGCAGTTCTTC
CDR3 protein: CASSRGQGEYNEQFF

V gene: TRBV24-1
CDR3 length: 11
clone size: .
D gene: .
J gene: TRBJ2-5
CDR3 DNA: TGTGCCACCAGTGATTTGACGGCCCAGTACTTC
CDR3 protein: CATSDLTAQYF

V gene: TRBV5-1
CDR3 length: 13
clone size: few
D gene: .
J gene: TRBJ1-1
CDR3 DNA: TGCGCCAGCACGGCCGGGGCACGGACTGAAGCTTTCTTT
CDR3 protein: CASTAGARTEAFF